What follows are 29 T cell receptor beta chains derived from one specimen sequenced in a study of Ad26.COV2.S vaccination and SARS-CoV-2 variants. The data were produced by immunoSEQ multiplex PCR, yet TCRdb's version contains in-frame clones alone and is incomplete. Among roughly 320,000 clones, around 86% were seen once, and the ten largest hold approximately 3.6%. Treatment described: over 15 received Ad26.COV2.S at low or high dose, single or two shots; several received placebo; per-sample allocation not given. Day 63 after the first injection of vaccine or placebo was the sampling time. The starting material was peripheral blood, obtained in a trial of Ad26.COV2.S vaccine versus placebo. These receptors all come from a person between 18 and 65 years old who received the Ad26.COV2.S COVID-19 vaccine or a placebo.

The V and J genes are TRBV12-3 or TRBV12-4 and TRBJ2-7; the D gene is possibly TRBD1 (6 bases). This CDR3 has 13 amino acids. Trimming left V 8 bases short and J 3 bases short, with 14 bases between. CDR3 DNA sequence: TGTGCCAGCGCCCGAAGACAGGACTACGAGCAGTACTTC. It is translated as CASARRQDYEQYF.

Of note for this clone: No DNA is shown, since the ends of the CDR3 on it are uncertain; the CDR3 is the one TCRdb lists. V gene TRBV12-5 combines with J gene TRBJ1-2; the D call in the table, TRBD1, was not verified against the DNA. The germline V gene has CDR1 LGHNT and CDR2 FRNRAP. Ends included, the CDR3 has 15 residues. The CDR3 loop reads CASGLGMGRGSGYTF.

The V gene is TRBV19, the J gene TRBJ1-5, with a tentative D call TRBD1 (5 bases). The V gene's germline CDR1 is LNHDA and CDR2 SQIVND (reference sequence). Trimming pared 4 bases from V and 3 bases from J, leaving 7 bases between. The CDR3 sequence is 13 residues long. The CDR3 nucleotides read TGTGCCAGTAGTACCAGGGTCAATCAGCCCCAGCATTTT. This sequence encodes CASSTRVNQPQHF.

This clone was counted a single time. The gene calls are TRBV27 and TRBJ2-4; 14 nucleotides line up with TRBD2. The CDR3 runs 16 residues. Unmatched junction bases numbered 4, after V lost 5 bases and J lost 4 bases. Germline V gene lookup returns CDR1 MNHEY and CDR2 SMNVEV (reference sequence). This CDR3 reads CASSLTSGGVKNIQYF. CDR3 in DNA: TGTGCCAGCAGTCTGACTAGCGGGGGGGTTAAAAACATTCAGTACTTC.

This sequence joins TRBV6-5 and TRBJ1-6; possible D gene TRBD1, 5 bases. Germline CDR1 MNHEY, CDR2 SVGAGI. This CDR3 contains 15 residues. V was clipped by 2 bases and J by 9 bases, with 14 bases between them. In DNA, the CDR3 is TGTGCCAGCAGTTACCGTGGGGGAAGGGGTTCACCCCTCCACTTT. Translated: CASSYRGGRGSPLHF.

The rearrangement joins TRBV25-1 to TRBJ1-4, with 8 bases matching TRBD1. V gave up 3 bases and J gave up 4 bases; unmatched junction bases: 7. CDR1 is MGHDK, CDR2 SYGVNS, per germline. The CDR3 runs to 16 residues. The CDR3 sequence: CASSDTGTGHNEKLFF. The CDR3, as DNA: TGTGCCAGCAGTGATACCGGGACAGGCCATAATGAAAAACTGTTTTTT.

This clone was observed once. This chain joins TRBV5-1 and TRBJ2-6; D not certain. Trimming left V 2 bases short and J 0 bases short, with 9 bases between. Germline V gene data show CDR1 as SGHRS and CDR2 as YFSETQ. The CDR3 sequence is 16 residues long. DNA of the CDR3: TGCGCCAGCAGCTTACCCTGGGTCTCTGGGGCCAACGTCCTGACTTTC. Translating it yields CASSLPWVSGANVLTF.

This chain joins TRBV7-2 and TRBJ2-3, with 9 bases identical to TRBD1. This CDR3 has 16 residues. The germline V gene encodes CDR1 SGHTA and CDR2 FQGNSA. V was pared by 5 bases and J by 14 bases, with 20 bases of the junction left unmatched. CDR3 nucleotides: TGTGCCAGCAGCCGGTCCCCGGGACAGGGCCGCACTGGGAGGTATTTT. Translated: CASSRSPGQGRTGRYF.

The rearrangement uses TRBV7-8 and TRBJ1-2; D is ambiguous. The CDR3 loop spans 14 amino acids. The germline V gene encodes CDR1 SGHVS and CDR2 FQNEAQ. Between the trimmed V and J ends, which lost 1 base and 4 bases, there was a span of 10 bases. CDR3 nucleotides: TGTGCCAGCAGCTTAGGGGAACCAAGCTATGGCTACACCTTC. It codes for CASSLGEPSYGYTF.

The V call is TRBV7-8, the J call TRBJ2-7, with TRBD1 identical over 9 bases. V shed 2 bases and J 4 bases; nucleotides not matched to a gene: 9. CDR1 is SGHVS and CDR2 is FQNEAQ in the germline V gene. The CDR3 contains 16 residues. CDR3 residues: CASSLYLGTGRYEQYF. CDR3 coding DNA: TGTGCCAGCAGCTTATACCTCGGGACAGGGAGGTACGAGCAGTACTTC. Combining the CDR3 with reference TRBV7-8 and TRBJ2-7 gives the whole variable domain GAGVSQSPRYKVAKRGQDVALRCDPISGHVSLFWYQQALGQGPEFLTYFQNEAQLDKSGLPSDRFFAERPEGSVSTLKIQRTQQEDSAVYLCASSLYLGTGRYEQYFGPGTRLTVT.

The genes are TRBV6-5 and TRBJ1-2, with D tentatively TRBD1 (6 bases). Germline V CDR1 and CDR2: MNHEY, SVGAGI. The V end lost 4 bases, the J end lost 3 bases, and 15 bases lay between the germline ends. This CDR3 is 15 amino acids long. CDR3 in amino acids: CASSLPLDRYYGYTF. For the CDR3, the DNA is TGTGCCAGCAGTTTACCGTTGGACAGATACTATGGCTACACCTTC.

A single count supports this clone. The gene calls are TRBV6-5 and TRBJ1-2; D is unclear. Germline assignment: CDR1 MNHEY and CDR2 SVGAGI. The CDR3 spans 12 residues. V lost 5 bases and J lost 4, with 8 bases in between. The CDR3 nucleotides read TGTGCCAGCAGTCGGGAGGCCTATGGCTACACCTTC. Amino acid sequence: CASSREAYGYTF.

The CDR3 DNA reads TGCGCCAGCAGCCAAGATCTAGGTAGCGGGGGGGTCACAGATACGCAGTATTTT. The encoded protein is CASSQDLGSGGVTDTQYF. This chain uses TRBV4-1 with TRBJ2-3; 11 bases match TRBD2. V was clipped by 0 bases and J by 2 bases; unmatched bases: 7. CDR1 MGHRA and CDR2 YSYEKL come from the germline V gene. This CDR3 has 18 amino acids.

The rearrangement joins TRBV3-1 (or the pseudogene TRBV3-2) to TRBJ2-7, with unresolved D. Germline CDR1 is LGHDT and CDR2 is YNNKEL (reference sequence). Between the trimmed V and J ends, which lost 4 bases and 1 base, there was a span of 11 bases. The CDR3 spans 14 residues. CDR3 protein: CASSLQPISYEQYF. In DNA form, the CDR3 reads TGTGCCAGCAGCCTACAACCCATTTCCTACGAGCAGTACTTC.

With respect to this clone: Germline is not matched at one junction end, which may reflect a read error. The chain carries TRBV13 and TRBJ1-2; D is unclear. CDR3 length: 15 residues. Per the germline V gene, CDR1 is PRHDT and CDR2 is FYEKMQ (reference sequence). The CDR3 bases are TGTGCCAGCAGCCTAGGACGTACGGGGTACTATGGCTACACCTTC. Amino acids: CASSLGRTGYYGYTF.

This chain joins TRBV9 and TRBJ2-7; possibly TRBD1 for D (6 bases). CDR1 SGDLS and CDR2 YYNGEE come from the germline V gene. V lost 0 bases to trimming and J lost 6 bases, with 13 bases between them. The CDR3 loop spans 14 amino acids. The CDR3 protein is CASSVGDTEGEQYF. For the CDR3, the DNA is TGTGCCAGCAGCGTAGGGGACACCGAGGGCGAGCAGTACTTC.

This chain connects TRBV3-1 (or the pseudogene TRBV3-2) to TRBJ2-4; TRBD2 agrees at 12 bases. The CDR3 has 15 amino acids. The V gene's germline CDR1 is LGHDT and CDR2 YNNKEL (reference sequence). Unmatched junction bases numbered 0, after V lost 5 bases and J lost 1 base. For the CDR3, the DNA is TGTGCCAGCAGCGGGACTAGCGGGGCCAAAAACATTCAGTACTTC. Protein sequence: CASSGTSGAKNIQYF.

The rearrangement uses TRBV30 and TRBJ1-6; TRBD1 might be the D (5 bases). V lost 4 bases and J 3 bases, leaving 19 bases between the germline ends. This CDR3 contains 17 residues. Germline V gene lookup returns CDR1 GTSNPN and CDR2 SVGIG (reference sequence). The CDR3: CAWNLFQGGNYNSPLHF. Written as DNA, the CDR3 is TGTGCCTGGAACCTTTTCCAGGGTGGTAACTATAATTCACCCCTCCACTTT.

The chain joins TRBV5-1 to TRBJ1-2; no firm D call. The V gene's germline CDR1 is SGHRS and CDR2 YFSETQ. CDR3 length: 16 residues. Deletions cut 0 bases from V and 3 bases from J, with 15 bases between. DNA of the CDR3: TGCGCCAGCAGCTTGGCCTTGAAAAGCAACCACTATGGCTACACCTTC. The encoded protein is CASSLALKSNHYGYTF.

The gene calls are TRBV4-1 and TRBJ2-1, with D perhaps TRBD1 (6 bases). CDR1 is MGHRA, CDR2 YSYEKL, per germline. The CDR3 is 16 residues long. V lost 3 bases to trimming and J lost 3 bases, with 15 bases between them. In nucleotides, the CDR3 is TGCGCCAGCAGCCAGACACCGGGACAACACTACAATGAGCAGTTCTTC. Residues: CASSQTPGQHYNEQFF.

With respect to this clone: The sample holds other DNA sequences that translate to the same CDR3. The chain links TRBV5-4 to TRBJ1-2; 7 bases fit TRBD1. Germline assignment: CDR1 SGHNT and CDR2 YYREEE (reference sequence). With V trimmed by 0 bases and J by 8 bases, 4 bases remained unmatched. This CDR3 is 13 amino acids long. Here the CDR3 DNA reads TGTGCCAGCAGCTTGGGACAGGGAGGGGGCTACACCTTC. Translated, it gives CASSLGQGGGYTF.

This clone showed up just once. The rearrangement links TRBV29-1 to TRBJ1-1; maybe TRBD1 (6 bases). Trimming took 2 bases from V and 0 from J, leaving 10 bases between them. Germline V gene data show CDR1 as SQVTM and CDR2 as ANQGSEA. The CDR3 is 14 amino acids. CDR3 nucleotide sequence: TGCAGCGTTGAACGACAGGCCTTGAACACTGAAGCTTTCTTT. Translation gives CSVERQALNTEAFF.

The chain links TRBV4-3 to TRBJ2-7; 8 bases are shared with TRBD1. The V segment lost 3 bases and the J segment 2 bases; nucleotides outside the gene matches: 6. This CDR3 has 15 residues. CDR1 LGHNA and CDR2 YSLEER come from the germline V gene. The CDR3 coding sequence is TGCGCCAGCAGCCATTTCCAGGGGGCTGCCTACGAGCAGTACTTC. It is translated as CASSHFQGAAYEQYF.

The rearrangement joins TRBV6-1 to TRBJ1-3; no clear D. Germline CDR1 MNHNS, CDR2 SASEGT. Deletions cut 2 bases from V and 3 bases from J, with 14 bases between. The CDR3 runs 16 residues. CDR3 residues: CASSEIWEAGGNTIYF. The DNA for the CDR3 is TGTGCCAGCAGTGAAATCTGGGAGGCGGGTGGAAACACCATATATTTT.

The V gene is TRBV4-3, the J gene TRBJ1-1; no firm D call. The V gene lost 0 bases and the J gene lost 1 base, with 6 bases spanning the gap. Germline CDR1 and CDR2: LGHNA and YSLEER. CDR3 length: 14 residues. The DNA of the CDR3 is TGCGCCAGCAGCCAAGATAGGAGGAACACTGAAGCTTTCTTT. Translated, it gives CASSQDRRNTEAFF.

The chain recombines TRBV5-1 with TRBJ1-2; perhaps TRBD1 as D (5 bases). The CDR3 has 15 amino acids. Trimming took 4 bases from V and 3 from J, leaving 16 bases between them. Germline assignment: CDR1 SGHRS and CDR2 YFSETQ. CDR3 DNA: TGCGCCAGCAGCCCCGTCCAGGGCCCCTACTATGGCTACACCTTC. It encodes CASSPVQGPYYGYTF.

The chain combines TRBV5-4 with TRBJ1-2; D call uncertain. This CDR3 has 15 amino acids. Germline V gives CDR1 SGHNT, CDR2 YYREEE (reference sequence). The ends were cut back, 1 base at V and 4 bases at J, with 14 bases in the middle. The CDR3, as DNA: TGTGCCAGCAGCTTGCCGTCTCGGCACTCCTATGGCTACACCTTC. As protein: CASSLPSRHSYGYTF.

This clone was observed a single time. This chain uses TRBV12-3 or TRBV12-4 with TRBJ2-1, with a tentative D call TRBD2 (6 bases). This CDR3 contains 13 residues. V shed 6 bases and J shed 5 bases, with 11 bases lying between them. CDR3 bases: TGTGCCAGCAGGTGGGACTTCAACAATGAGCAGTTCTTC. Protein product: CASRWDFNNEQFF.

The chain employs TRBV2 and TRBJ2-2, with 11 nucleotides matching TRBD2. The length of the CDR3 is 15 residues. J gave up 9 bases and V 4 bases, and 7 bases lay outside the gene matches. From germline, CDR1 is SNHLY and CDR2 FYNNEI. The CDR3 here is CASSATSGGPRELFF. The CDR3 DNA sequence: TGTGCCAGCAGTGCAACTAGCGGGGGACCCCGGGAGCTGTTTTTT.